This T cell receptor beta chain was recovered during a study of shared clonotypes between healthy human individuals. Study-wide findings and caveats: Among the subsets, naive ones generally showed larger estimated richness than memory ones.

This CDR3 spans 12 amino acids. The V and J ends lost 4 bases and 2 bases respectively, with 7 bases between them. Germline V gives CDR1 SGHNT, CDR2 YYREEE (reference sequence). As to this clone: No antigen is known for it.

Repertoires were generated with immunoSEQ multiplex PCR, while TCRdb's copy carries only in-frame clones and drops some. The repertoire holds approximately 2.5 million clones, with roughly 93% as singletons. In the CD4+ fraction, cells were divided into CD45RA+ naive and CD45RA-negative memory subsets. The TCR was taken from a young man in good health. Some clones in this sample may be carry-over from other donors' samples. The sequenced sample was naive CD4+ T cells from PBMCs. The sample's subset: CD45RA+ positively selected. This chain uses TRBV5-4 with TRBJ2-7; tentative D call: TRBD1 (5 bases). CDR3 residues: CASSQGTYEQYF. In DNA form, the CDR3 reads TGTGCCAGCAGCCAGGGCACCTACGAGCAGTACTTC.